Below are 9 T cell receptor beta chains sequenced from a single sample in a study of STAT5B mutations in CD4+ large granular lymphocyte leukemia (dated by TCRdb to about 2022). The library was prepared using the immunoSEQ multiplex PCR assay. The source is immuneACCESS, and TCRdb retained only in-frame sequences with V and J called. Part of the clones is not carried over; for the studies checked, unresolved V genes explain less than half of this, and the remainder is unexplained. The sample records 34,000 or so clones, over 80% of which are singletons. The top ten clonotypes cover around 4% of the sample. Specimen: CD4+ T cells from blood buffy coats. The receptors come from a human donor in good health.

This chain uses TRBV6-5 with TRBJ1-2; D is ambiguous. The V and J ends lost 7 bases and 8 bases respectively, with 8 bases between them. This CDR3 is built from 10 residues. The V gene's germline CDR1 is MNHEY and CDR2 SVGAGI. CDR3 DNA: TGTGCCAGCAACACGGACGGCTACACCTTC. Encoded protein: CASNTDGYTF.

V usage is TRBV5-1 and J usage is TRBJ2-4, with D perhaps being TRBD1 or TRBD2 (5 bases each). The V and J ends lost 0 bases and 2 bases respectively, with 6 bases between them. This CDR3 comprises 14 residues. Germline V gene data show CDR1 as SGHRS and CDR2 as YFSETQ. The CDR3 is CASSLGGTKNIQYF. The CDR3, as DNA: TGCGCCAGCAGCTTGGGGGGGACCAAAAACATTCAGTACTTC.

The rearrangement uses TRBV7-6 and TRBJ2-6; D is undetermined. Germline V gene data show CDR1 as SGHVS and CDR2 as FNYEAQ. The CDR3 has 15 amino acids. The germline V and J ends were trimmed by 4 bases and 2 bases, with 9 bases remaining between them. This chain's CDR3 is CASSSRRTGANVLTF. In DNA, the CDR3 is TGTGCCAGCAGCTCCAGGCGGACTGGGGCCAACGTCCTGACTTTC.

The chain employs TRBV7-6 and TRBJ2-5, with D maybe TRBD1 (7 bases). The CDR3 runs to 16 residues. CDR1 is SGHVS, CDR2 FNYEAQ, per germline. The V end lost 6 bases, the J end lost 7 bases, and 24 bases lay between the germline ends. This CDR3 is CASSSDRRGPQGTQYF. The CDR3 DNA reads as TGTGCCAGCAGTTCGGACAGGAGGGGGCCTCAGGGGACCCAGTACTTC.

In nucleotides, the CDR3 is TGTGCCAGCAGCGTAAGGGGGGGTCCCTACGAGCAGTACTTC. Translating gives CASSVRGGPYEQYF. This rearrangement joins TRBV9 to TRBJ2-7; TRBD2 is a possible D gene (7 bases). Germline V gene lookup returns CDR1 SGDLS and CDR2 YYNGEE. V lost 1 base and J 2 bases, leaving 10 bases between the germline ends. There are 14 residues in the CDR3.

The chain links TRBV7-2 to TRBJ2-5; D call uncertain. The CDR3 has 15 residues. Deletions cut 0 bases from V and 5 bases from J, with 13 bases between. Germline-derived CDR1 and CDR2 are SGHTA and FQGNSA. The CDR3 DNA reads TGTGCCAGCAGCTTAGCGCGGTACCCTGGCGAGACCCAGTACTTC. Residues: CASSLARYPGETQYF.

This clone was recorded a few times. The chain recombines TRBV6-1 with TRBJ2-7, with 9 bases that match TRBD1. Trimming cost V 4 bases and J 0 bases; bases outside gene matches: 7. CDR1 MNHNS and CDR2 SASEGT come from the germline V gene. This CDR3 has 16 residues. CDR3 DNA sequence: TGTGCCAGCAGTGGGCGGACAGGGGCGTCCTCCTACGAGCAGTACTTC. Its protein is CASSGRTGASSYEQYF.

This clone was observed a handful of times. This sequence joins TRBV6-5 and TRBJ2-5; D may be TRBD1 or TRBD2 (5 bases each). Trimming left V 4 bases short and J 0 bases short, with 12 bases between. CDR1 and CDR2 (germline): MNHEY, SVGAGI. This CDR3 is 15 amino acids long. CDR3 sequence (DNA): TGTGCCAGCAGTTCCCTGGTGGGGGACCAAGAGACCCAGTACTTC. Amino acids: CASSSLVGDQETQYF.

V and J are TRBV11-2 and TRBJ2-1; D call uncertain. CDR3 length equals 13 residues. The germline V and J ends were trimmed by 1 base and 4 bases, with 5 bases remaining between them. CDR1 is SGHAT, CDR2 FQNNGV, per germline. CDR3 coding DNA: TGTGCCAGCAGCTTAGCCCATTACAATGAGCAGTTCTTC. Its translation is CASSLAHYNEQFF.